This entry features one T cell receptor (beta chain) sequence. The sample originates from a study of control samples from healthy donors and cancer patients. Profiling relied on immunoSEQ multiplex PCR, and the TCRdb table lists in-frame clones only, not all of them. The repertoire holds about 120,000 clones, with approximately 88% as singletons. This TCR was sampled from a man aged 35 to 55 in good health. Sequencing was performed on blood.

CDR3 loop: CASSLVSGNYGYTF. CDR3 coding DNA: TGTGCCAGCAGCTTAGTCTCCGGGAACTATGGCTACACCTTC. V is TRBV7-3 and J is TRBJ1-2, with D uncertain. V was cut by 2 bases and J by 2 bases, with 9 bases left in between. The CDR3 covers 14 residues. CDR1 is SGHTA and CDR2 is FQGTGA in the germline V gene.